Listed here are 6 T cell receptor beta chains from one sample, sequenced in a study of T cell responses to AZD1222 COVID-19 vaccine (dated by TCRdb to the early 2020s). Per the publication, the time point label means: baseline before first vaccination. To prepare the library, the immunoSEQ multiplex PCR assay was applied. TCRdb provides this immuneACCESS table in a form limited to in-frame rearrangements. Some clones are lacking; in checked studies, under half of them reflect an unresolved V gene, and why the rest are absent is not known. For this sample the table gives under 200,000 clones, of which approximately 93% were detected only once. The ten largest clones capture around 4.3% of the sample. This sample comprised peripheral blood, obtained on day 0 of AZD1222 vaccination. The origin of the receptors is an adult in good health.

This clone was seen more than once but under ten times. This chain links TRBV11-2 with TRBJ1-2, with no clear D. Per germline, CDR1 SGHAT and CDR2 FQNNGV. This CDR3 is built from 17 residues. V was cut by 1 base and J by 2 bases, with 17 bases left in between. The CDR3 region has the DNA TGTGCCAGCAGCTTAGGATTGGGGTTGGGTCTCAACTATGGCTACACCTTC. It is translated as CASSLGLGLGLNYGYTF.

CDR3 in amino acids: CSASGGAFRNTGELFF. CDR3 DNA: TGCAGTGCTAGTGGGGGGGCCTTTAGGAACACCGGGGAGCTGTTTTTT. V gene TRBV20-1 combines with J gene TRBJ2-2; a weak D match, TRBD2 (7 bases). The CDR3 has 16 amino acids. With 3 bases removed from V and 1 base from J, the gap between germline ends came to 15 bases. CDR1 is DFQATT and CDR2 is SNEGSKA in the germline V gene (reference sequence).

The V call is TRBV7-9, the J call TRBJ1-1, with D perhaps TRBD1 (5 bases). The CDR3 consists of 13 residues. Germline V CDR1 and CDR2: SEHNR, FQNEAQ (reference sequence). V was clipped by 0 bases and J by 5 bases, with 7 bases between them. CDR3 sequence: CASSLAGVTEAFF. The CDR3 DNA follows: TGTGCCAGCAGCTTAGCAGGGGTAACTGAAGCTTTCTTT.

V and J are TRBV6-5 and TRBJ2-3; D is unclear. Trimming cost V 6 bases and J 3 bases, with 7 bases left between them. The CDR3 is 12 residues long. Germline V gene lookup returns CDR1 MNHEY and CDR2 SVGAGI. The CDR3 spells CASSVITDTQYF. In DNA form, the CDR3 reads TGTGCCAGCAGCGTTATAACAGATACGCAGTATTTT.

The genes are TRBV3-1 (or the pseudogene TRBV3-2) and TRBJ1-1; D is unresolved. Germline lookup yields CDR1 LGHDT and CDR2 YNNKEL (reference sequence). Trimming took off 3 bases at V and 1 base at J, with 9 bases between the two ends. This CDR3 has 14 residues. The CDR3 DNA sequence: TGTGCCAGCAGCCAGGATCTATCGAACACTGAAGCTTTCTTT. Its translation: CASSQDLSNTEAFF.

The CDR3 here is CASSPWLAGAYEQYF. As DNA, the CDR3 is TGTGCCAGCAGCCCCTGGTTGGCCGGTGCCTACGAGCAGTACTTC. The rearrangement links TRBV7-9 to TRBJ2-7, with D uncertain. The CDR3 totals 15 residues. The ends were cut back, 5 bases at V and 2 bases at J, with 16 bases in the middle. Germline V gene lookup returns CDR1 SEHNR and CDR2 FQNEAQ (reference sequence).